The table lists the clone carrying this TCR beta chain with a count of one. The record originates from a study of blood T cell repertoires in COVID-19. Study background: Spain, Italy and the United States supplied samples that represented acute and convalescent COVID-19. Sample material is recorded as cDNA or gDNA derived from T cells, B-cell-depleted T cells, or PBMCs.

In the original processing: By means of reference gene primer amplification, nucleated cell counts were estimated. Profiling relied on immunoSEQ multiplex PCR, and the TCRdb table lists in-frame clones only, not all of them. V, J and clone size derive from that table, while D and trimming were established from the DNA sequence. The table shows just under 350,000 clones, with more than 70% occurring only once. CDR3 length equals 12 residues. V shed 4 bases and J shed 5 bases, with 11 bases lying between them. Germline V gene data show CDR1 as GTSNPN and CDR2 as SVGIG (reference sequence). V gene TRBV30 combines with J gene TRBJ1-1; D is unresolved. This clonotype was obtained from a man aged 25 to 40 with active or convalescent COVID-19. Input material: peripheral blood. In DNA, the CDR3 is TGTGCCTGGACCAGTCGGAGTACTGAAGCTTTCTTT. This encodes CAWTSRSTEAFF. Together with reference TRBV30 and TRBJ1-1, the CDR3 gives the full variable domain: SQTIHQWPATLVQPVGSPLSLECTVEGTSNPNLYWYRQAAGRGLQLLFYSVGIGQISSEVPQNLSASRPQDRQFILSSKKLLLSDSGFYLCAWTSRSTEAFFGQGTRLTVV.